These 32 T cell receptor beta chains were all obtained from the same sample, sequenced in a study of blood T cell repertoires in COVID-19. Assay: immunoSEQ multiplex PCR; the TCRdb copy retains only in-frame clones and omits some. The sample has roughly 250,000 clones, about 91% seen once. The specimen sequenced was peripheral blood. The receptors here all came from a person between 18 and 35 years old with COVID-19, enrolled during active disease.

V and J are TRBV24-1 and TRBJ1-3; 8 bases align to TRBD1. The V segment lost 7 bases and the J segment 6 bases; nucleotides outside the gene matches: 4. Germline V gene data show CDR1 as KGHDR and CDR2 as SFDVKD. The CDR3 spans 13 residues. CDR3 loop: CATRGQAENTIYF. The CDR3, as DNA: TGTGCCACCAGGGGACAGGCTGAAAACACCATATATTTT.

This clone appeared a single time. This chain uses TRBV4-2 with TRBJ2-3; a weak D match, TRBD2 (5 bases). Between the trimmed V and J ends, which lost 4 bases and 0 bases, there was a span of 5 bases. The CDR3 loop spans 13 amino acids. Per the germline V gene, CDR1 is LGHNA and CDR2 is YNFKEQ. CDR3: CASSPGSTDTQYF. For the CDR3, the DNA is TGTGCCAGCAGCCCGGGGAGCACAGATACGCAGTATTTT.

The chain has TRBV4-3 and TRBJ2-7, with a weak D call TRBD2 (5 bases). Per germline, CDR1 LGHNA and CDR2 YSLEER. The CDR3 contains 14 residues. Trimming took 3 bases from V and 1 from J, leaving 10 bases between them. CDR3 in amino acids: CASSQIRESYEQYF. The CDR3 coding sequence is TGCGCCAGCAGCCAGATTCGGGAATCCTACGAGCAGTACTTC.

The genes are TRBV10-3 and TRBJ2-3; D perhaps matches TRBD2 (6 bases). CDR3 size: 13 residues. V was shortened by 10 bases and J by 0 bases, with 11 bases between the two germline ends. Germline-derived CDR1 and CDR2 are ENHRY and SYGVKD. CDR3 DNA: TGTGCCACCCGGGACTTTAGCACAGATACGCAGTATTTT. Its protein product is CATRDFSTDTQYF.

In this sample, this clone turned up a few times. This chain joins TRBV28 and TRBJ2-7; TRBD2 agrees at 14 bases. Germline CDR1 and CDR2: MDHEN and SYDVKM. With V trimmed by 4 bases and J by 2 bases, 10 bases remained unmatched. The CDR3 runs to 18 residues. The CDR3 is CASSYWTSGRIQTYEQYF. In nucleotides, the CDR3 is TGTGCCAGCAGTTACTGGACTAGCGGGAGGATCCAAACCTACGAGCAGTACTTC.

The chain employs TRBV27 and TRBJ2-1, with D tentatively TRBD1 (5 bases). The germline V gene encodes CDR1 MNHEY and CDR2 SMNVEV (reference sequence). V was shortened by 0 bases and J by 8 bases, with 14 bases between the two germline ends. CDR3 length equals 15 residues. The CDR3 region is CASSLSPGSVDEQFF. In DNA, the CDR3 is TGTGCCAGCAGTTTATCGCCAGGGTCGGTAGATGAGCAGTTCTTC.

The chain uses TRBV4-3 and TRBJ2-2; D may be TRBD2 (6 bases). Germline-derived CDR1 and CDR2 are LGHNA and YSLEER. The CDR3 consists of 17 residues. V lost 0 bases and J lost 6, with 17 bases in between. The chain's CDR3 is CASSQDTGGIISGELFF. The CDR3 bases are TGCGCCAGCAGCCAAGATACGGGCGGGATAATTTCCGGGGAGCTGTTTTTT.

CDR3 sequence (DNA): TGTGCCAGCAGCCAAGGCAGATCTAACTATGGCTACACCTTC. Translating gives CASSQGRSNYGYTF. The chain is built from TRBV3-1 (or the pseudogene TRBV3-2) and TRBJ1-2; D gene unclear. Trimming cost V 1 base and J 0 bases, with 6 bases left between them. CDR3 size: 14 residues. CDR1 is LGHDT and CDR2 is YNNKEL in the germline V gene (reference sequence).

The genes are TRBV18 and TRBJ1-2; D remains unclear. V gave up 1 base and J gave up 0 bases, with 9 bases separating them. CDR3 length: 15 amino acids. Germline values: CDR1 KGHSH, CDR2 LQKENI. CDR3 region: CASSPLAGTNYGYTF. DNA of the CDR3: TGTGCCAGCTCACCACTCGCGGGGACTAACTATGGCTACACCTTC.

This sequence joins TRBV7-8 and TRBJ2-7, with 8 bases lining up with TRBD1. Unmatched junction bases numbered 9, after V lost 4 bases and J lost 1 base. CDR3 length: 16 residues. Germline V gives CDR1 SGHVS, CDR2 FQNEAQ. The CDR3 loop reads CASSYIQGVPSYEQYF. The CDR3 DNA is TGTGCCAGCAGCTACATACAGGGGGTCCCGTCCTACGAGCAGTACTTC.

This clone appeared many times. The CDR3 protein is CASSPMTGTGEAFF. CDR3 in DNA: TGTGCCAGCAGCCCAATGACCGGGACAGGGGAAGCTTTCTTT. The chain combines TRBV7-2 with TRBJ1-1; 9 nucleotides align to TRBD1. The CDR3 is 14 amino acids. Germline loops: CDR1 SGHTA, CDR2 FQGNSA. V was clipped by 5 bases and J by 8 bases; unmatched bases: 9.

The chain employs TRBV1 and TRBJ2-7; the D call in the table, TRBD1, was not verified against the DNA. TRBV1 is an annotated pseudogene. CDR3 size: 19 residues. DNA of the CDR3: TGCACCAGCAGCCAAGACAGGGGGCTCGAAACCCTGGGAGGTTACGAGCAGTACTTC. Protein product: CTSSQDRGLETLGGYEQYF.

The chain carries TRBV5-1 and TRBJ2-2; tentatively, D is TRBD1 (5 bases). The CDR3 runs 17 residues. Germline V lookup: CDR1 SGHRS, CDR2 YFSETQ. Trimming took 3 bases from V and 3 from J, leaving 18 bases between them. DNA of the CDR3: TGCGCCAGCAGCTCCTTAACAGGCCCCGCGGACACCGGGGAGCTGTTTTTT. It is translated as CASSSLTGPADTGELFF.

The rearrangement links TRBV24-1 to TRBJ1-2; D unclear. Trimming took off 3 bases at V and 2 bases at J, with 15 bases between the two ends. The V gene's germline CDR1 is KGHDR and CDR2 SFDVKD. The CDR3 contains 16 residues. DNA of the CDR3: TGTGCCACCAGTGATCCCCCAGAGGTTACCAACTATGGCTACACCTTC. Its protein is CATSDPPEVTNYGYTF.

In the case of this clone: One junction end does not reproduce the germline sequence, and a read error may be involved. The chain is built from TRBV7-2 and TRBJ2-7; perhaps TRBD2 as D (5 bases). CDR3 length: 13 residues. The germline V gene has CDR1 SGHTA and CDR2 FQGNSA. In nucleotides, the CDR3 is TGTGCCAGCAGCTTAGCCCGACCAACGGAGGAGGACTTC. Its translation: CASSLARPTEEDF.

The chain uses TRBV7-9 and TRBJ1-3; 7 bases fit TRBD1. Germline lookup yields CDR1 SEHNR and CDR2 FQNEAQ (reference sequence). V gave up 4 bases and J gave up 2 bases; unmatched junction bases: 2. The CDR3 contains 14 residues. The CDR3 DNA reads TGTGCCAGCAGCTATGACAGGGCTGGAAACACCATATATTTT. This gives the protein CASSYDRAGNTIYF.

The V call is TRBV13, the J call TRBJ1-2, with D unresolved. The CDR3 spans 15 residues. Trimming removed 0 bases at V and 0 bases at J, with 8 bases between. Germline CDR1 reads PRHDT; CDR2 reads FYEKMQ (reference sequence). CDR3 loop: CASSLGRQANYGYTF. The CDR3 nucleotides read TGTGCCAGCAGCTTAGGACGTCAGGCTAACTATGGCTACACCTTC.

V usage is TRBV19 and J usage is TRBJ2-3, with 7 positions matching TRBD1. Looked up from germline, CDR1 is LNHDA and CDR2 is SQIVND (reference sequence). V was pared by 3 bases and J by 0 bases, with 6 bases of the junction left unmatched. The CDR3 has 16 amino acids. CDR3 amino acids: CASSIRTGGSTDTQYF. CDR3 bases: TGTGCCAGTAGTATCCGGACAGGAGGCAGCACAGATACGCAGTATTTT.

The V and J genes are TRBV11-2 and TRBJ2-1; 10 bases are shared with TRBD2. CDR3 size: 16 residues. J was trimmed by 2 bases and V by 6 bases; bases with no gene match: 7. The V gene's germline CDR1 is SGHAT and CDR2 FQNNGV. The CDR3 bases are TGTGCCAGCAGTCCCAGGACTAGCGGAGCCTACAATGAGCAGTTCTTC. It translates to CASSPRTSGAYNEQFF.

V usage is TRBV9 and J usage is TRBJ1-1; D is ambiguous. The CDR3 is made up of 15 amino acids. Between the trimmed V and J ends, which lost 2 bases and 0 bases, there was a span of 11 bases. The germline CDR1 and CDR2 sequences are SGDLS and YYNGEE. The CDR3 is CASSVRGSMNTEAFF. The CDR3 DNA reads as TGTGCCAGCAGCGTGCGGGGATCTATGAACACTGAAGCTTTCTTT.

The rearrangement uses TRBV4-1 and TRBJ2-5; no clear D. Germline CDR1 reads MGHRA; CDR2 reads YSYEKL. Trimming shortened V by 1 base and J by 4 bases, and 4 bases separated the two germline ends. The CDR3 runs to 12 residues. The CDR3 DNA reads as TGCGCCAGCAGCCAAGGAGGAGAGACCCAGTACTTC. It yields the protein CASSQGGETQYF.

V gene TRBV7-2 combines with J gene TRBJ2-1; 14 bases match TRBD2. V dropped 5 bases and J dropped 9; count of bases not matched to a gene: 9. The CDR3 has 16 residues. Germline V gene data show CDR1 as SGHTA and CDR2 as FQGNSA. In DNA form, the CDR3 reads TGTGCCAGCAGCCCACCGGGACTAGCGGGAGTCTCTGAGCAGTTCTTC. Amino acids: CASSPPGLAGVSEQFF. Filled out from reference TRBV7-2 and TRBJ2-1, the complete variable domain reads GAGVSQSPSNKVTEKGKDVELRCDPISGHTALYWYRQSLGQGLEFLIYFQGNSAPDKSGLPSDRFSAERTGGSVSTLTIQRTQQEDSAVYLCASSPPGLAGVSEQFFGPGTRLTVL.

J is TRBJ2-7 and V is TRBV6-6; the match to TRBD1 covers 8 bases. Germline CDR1 and CDR2: MNHNY and SVGAGI (reference sequence). The junction had 6 bases not matched to a gene; V was cut back by 5 bases and J by 3 bases. CDR3 length: 14 residues. The DNA of the CDR3 is TGTGCCAGCAGTACCGGACAGGGTAGCTACGAGCAGTACTTC. Amino acids: CASSTGQGSYEQYF.

The chain uses TRBV29-1 and TRBJ1-2; possibly TRBD1 for D (6 bases). Germline V lookup: CDR1 SQVTM, CDR2 ANQGSEA. The CDR3 loop spans 14 amino acids. The V gene lost 3 bases and the J gene lost 1 base, with 12 bases spanning the gap. Written as DNA, the CDR3 is TGCAGCGTTGAGGGGGGGCCGTATAACTATGGCTACACCTTC. The encoded protein is CSVEGGPYNYGYTF.

The gene calls are TRBV5-1 and TRBJ1-2; D is unclear. CDR3 length: 12 amino acids. Germline lookup yields CDR1 SGHRS and CDR2 YFSETQ. Trimming stripped 5 bases from V and 0 bases from J, with 5 bases between. The CDR3 DNA reads TGCGCCAGCAGACAAGCTAACTATGGCTACACCTTC. It is translated as CASRQANYGYTF.

V gene TRBV5-1 combines with J gene TRBJ2-1, with 14 bases that match TRBD2. Germline-derived CDR1 and CDR2 are SGHRS and YFSETQ. This CDR3 has 17 amino acids. Unmatched junction bases numbered 7, after V lost 4 bases and J lost 4 bases. The CDR3 sequence: CASSPATSGRAYNEQFF. CDR3 sequence (DNA): TGCGCCAGCAGCCCCGCGACTAGCGGGAGGGCGTACAATGAGCAGTTCTTC.

This sequence joins TRBV28 and TRBJ2-7, with 10 positions matching TRBD1. Trimming at V came to 5 bases and at J to 3 bases, leaving 19 bases not matched to a gene. The V gene's germline CDR1 is MDHEN and CDR2 SYDVKM. The CDR3 covers 19 residues. For the CDR3, the DNA is TGTGCCAGCAGTACCGGGACAGGGGAAGGTATCAATACGGGCTACGAGCAGTACTTC. This gives the protein CASSTGTGEGINTGYEQYF.

The rearrangement links TRBV4-2 to TRBJ2-7, with TRBD1 matching over 10 bases. Germline CDR1 and CDR2: LGHNA and YNFKEQ. V trimming: 1 base; J trimming: 2 bases; junction bases outside the gene matches: 2. This CDR3 is built from 15 residues. CDR3 in DNA: TGTGCCAGCAGCCAAGGGGGACAGGGGACCTACGAGCAGTACTTC. Protein: CASSQGGQGTYEQYF.

The chain recombines TRBV19 with TRBJ2-2; 12 bases align to TRBD2. V gave up 6 bases and J gave up 4 bases; unmatched junction bases: 3. Germline loops: CDR1 LNHDA, CDR2 SQIVND (reference sequence). The CDR3 has 15 residues. CDR3 in amino acids: CASSLTSGSTGELFF. CDR3 nucleotides: TGTGCCAGTAGCCTGACTAGCGGGAGCACCGGGGAGCTGTTTTTT.

The rearrangement uses TRBV10-2 and TRBJ2-1; D perhaps matches TRBD2 (5 bases). Trimming stripped 5 bases from V and 8 bases from J, with 10 bases between. The length of the CDR3 is 12 residues. The germline V gene has CDR1 WSHSY and CDR2 SAAADI. CDR3 nucleotides: TGCGCCAGCAGTTTGAGGGCCCATGAGCAGTTCTTC. It yields the protein CASSLRAHEQFF.

The rearrangement uses TRBV18 and TRBJ2-1; 12 nucleotides line up with TRBD2. Trimming cost V 5 bases and J 8 bases; bases outside gene matches: 7. CDR3 length: 15 residues. Germline CDR1 is KGHSH and CDR2 is LQKENI. CDR3 protein: CASSSGLAGLHEQFF. CDR3 DNA: TGTGCCAGCTCATCTGGACTAGCGGGATTGCATGAGCAGTTCTTC.

The rearrangement uses TRBV28 and TRBJ2-5, with 9 bases matching TRBD1. The V gene's germline CDR1 is MDHEN and CDR2 SYDVKM. The junction had 6 bases not matched to a gene; V was cut back by 5 bases and J by 2 bases. The CDR3 loop spans 15 amino acids. CDR3 sequence (DNA): TGTGCCAGCAGTCTGCCGGGACAGGGACAAGAGACCCAGTACTTC. Translated, it gives CASSLPGQGQETQYF. The full variable domain, its missing parts supplied by reference TRBV28 and TRBJ2-5, is DVKVTQSSRYLVKRTGEKVFLECVQDMDHENMFWYRQDPGLGLRLIYFSYDVKMKEKGDIPEGYSVSREKKERFSLILESASTNQTSMYLCASSLPGQGQETQYFGPGTRLLVL.